This entry is about one T cell receptor (beta chain). Its target is unknown. The record originates from a study of cytomegalovirus exposure and HLA in healthy donors. TCRdb's table, derived via immunoSEQ multiplex PCR, lists solely in-frame clones and lacks some. The sample shows 110,000 to 150,000 clones, around 90% of them seen only once. The study's findings and limits: Cytomegalovirus status was reportedly diagnosed by the classifier with high sensitivity and specificity. Most TCRs appeared rarely, but some public TCRs recurred in many donors.

Sequenced material: PBMCs. The sequence was obtained from a woman aged 25-40 years in good health and CMV-seropositive.

The CDR3 region has the DNA TGTGCCAGCACCCCAAGACAGTCCGGGGAGCTGTTTTTT. As protein: CASTPRQSGELFF. The rearrangement uses TRBV28 and TRBJ2-2; tentative D call: TRBD1 (5 bases). Germline assignment: CDR1 MDHEN and CDR2 SYDVKM. The V end was cut by 7 bases, the J end by 6 bases, with 12 bases between. The CDR3 extends over 13 amino acids. Together with reference TRBV28 and TRBJ2-2, the CDR3 gives the full variable domain: DVKVTQSSRYLVKRTGEKVFLECVQDMDHENMFWYRQDPGLGLRLIYFSYDVKMKEKGDIPEGYSVSREKKERFSLILESASTNQTSMYLCASTPRQSGELFFGEGSRLTVL.